One and the same sample provided the 7 T cell receptor beta chains below, sequenced in a study of T cells in Graves' hyperthyroidism and ophthalmopathy. TCR beta CDR3 regions were amplified from RNA. Initially, a first-round RT-PCR of the TCR CDR3 employed the HTBI primer set. TCRdb re-derived calls from the multiplex PCR reads in MiXCR, one entry per CDR3 protein. This table has about 560,000 distinct CDR3 sequences, around 17% appearing once. The sequenced sample was blood. Receptors originate from a woman aged 18-29 years with Graves' hyperthyroidism.

This clonotype was seen more than once but under ten times. The chain recombines TRBV7-6 with TRBJ2-2; TRBD2 agrees at 11 bases. Germline-derived CDR1 and CDR2 are SGHVS and FNYEAQ. This CDR3 comprises 16 residues. Trimming at V came to 1 base and at J to 6 bases, leaving 4 bases not matched to a gene. The CDR3 loop is CASSLVLAGGPGELFF. Written as DNA, the CDR3 is TGTGCCAGCAGCTTAGTTCTAGCGGGAGGTCCCGGGGAGCTGTTTTTT.

There are many counts of this clonotype. The genes are TRBV5-1 and TRBJ2-3; TRBD2 matches at 9 bases. The germline V gene encodes CDR1 SGHRS and CDR2 YFSETQ. V was pared by 3 bases and J by 4 bases, with 9 bases of the junction left unmatched. CDR3 length: 16 residues. CDR3 amino acids: CASSSRLSGSPDTQYF. CDR3 in DNA: TGCGCCAGCAGCTCCCGGCTTAGCGGGAGCCCAGATACGCAGTATTTT.

In this sample, this clonotype turned up a few times. The chain has TRBV6-1 and TRBJ2-2; TRBD1 aligns across 9 bases. After removal of 6 bases from V and 5 bases from J, the junction contained 16 bases not matched to a gene. The CDR3 is made up of 18 amino acids. Germline CDR1 is MNHNS and CDR2 is SASEGT. The CDR3 region is CASRKKVKDRGTTGELFF. CDR3 DNA: TGTGCCAGCAGAAAGAAAGTAAAGGACAGGGGCACAACCGGGGAGCTGTTTTTT.

This clonotype was seen at least ten times. The rearrangement links TRBV12-3 or TRBV12-4 to TRBJ2-1; 11 nucleotides line up with TRBD2. The CDR3 totals 14 residues. The junction had 5 bases not matched to a gene; V was cut back by 5 bases and J by 8 bases. CDR3 nucleotide sequence: TGTGCCAGCAGTCCTAGCGGGAGGTGGCATGAGCAGTTCTTC. Its protein is CASSPSGRWHEQFF.

This clonotype was picked up many times. J is TRBJ1-5 and V is TRBV2; tentative D call: TRBD1 (6 bases). The germline V gene encodes CDR1 SNHLY and CDR2 FYNNEI. Trimming shortened V by 5 bases and J by 2 bases, and 22 bases separated the two germline ends. The CDR3 length is 18 residues. The CDR3 sequence: CASSPESYRVKGNQPQHF. CDR3 DNA sequence: TGTGCCAGCAGTCCTGAATCCTACAGGGTCAAGGGCAATCAGCCCCAGCATTTT.

With respect to this clonotype: A much more abundant neighbour one base away suggests this may be a read error. The V gene is TRBV6-1, the J gene TRBJ1-1, with D possibly matching TRBD1 (6 bases). CDR3 length: 13 amino acids. Germline V gene data show CDR1 as MNHNS and CDR2 as SASEGT. The CDR3 reads CASSPRGQPEALF. CDR3 nucleotide sequence: TGTGCCAGCAGCCCACGCGGACAGCCCGAAGCTCTCTTT.

This clonotype was seen ten or more times. The rearrangement joins TRBV20-1 to TRBJ2-7; possible D gene TRBD2, 6 bases. The CDR3 consists of 12 residues. V was pared by 5 bases and J by 3 bases, with 11 bases between. Germline V gives CDR1 DFQATT, CDR2 SNEGSKA (reference sequence). The CDR3 here is CSADRLDYEQYF. The CDR3 nucleotides are TGCAGTGCTGACCGACTAGACTACGAGCAGTACTTC.